These T cell receptor beta chains were read from a single sample in a study of OX40 agonist ivuxolimab in advanced cancers. Profiled with immunoSEQ multiplex PCR; TCRdb holds only in-frame clones, not every one. Of 80,000 or so clones in the sample, 92% are singletons; the top ten hold 0.65%. Source: CD4+ or CD8+ T cells sorted from blood, taken in a trial of the OX40 agonist ivuxolimab. The source is an adult with an advanced solid tumor such as melanoma, head and neck, liver or kidney cancer. Each CDR3 is given with its conserved first and last residue. The D gene is left open where the match is weak.

cdr3_aa: CASSPRVSGELFF
v_call: TRBV7-2
j_call: TRBJ2-2
d_call: .

cdr3_aa: CASSLEESNEKLFF
v_call: TRBV5-1
j_call: TRBJ1-4
d_call: .

cdr3_aa: CASSMVGGGYTTEAFF
v_call: TRBV19
j_call: TRBJ1-1
d_call: .

cdr3_aa: CASSPTTGTDTQYF
v_call: TRBV9
j_call: TRBJ2-3
d_call: .

cdr3_aa: CASTKGGRGESSEKLFF
v_call: TRBV28
j_call: TRBJ1-4
d_call: .

cdr3_aa: CASSLTGVDEQFF
v_call: TRBV13
j_call: TRBJ2-1
d_call: TRBD1

cdr3_aa: CASSLVGRPGDTQYF
v_call: TRBV5-4
j_call: TRBJ2-3
d_call: .

cdr3_aa: CASGYSSRGLTMNTEAFF
v_call: TRBV12-5
j_call: TRBJ1-1
d_call: TRBD1

cdr3_aa: CASSGTSGETQYF
v_call: TRBV18
j_call: TRBJ2-5
d_call: TRBD2

cdr3_aa: CASSRQGSNQPQHF
v_call: TRBV18
j_call: TRBJ1-5
d_call: .

cdr3_aa: CASSPEGGGSPLHF
v_call: TRBV18
j_call: TRBJ1-6
d_call: .

cdr3_aa: CASSAQGADQPQHF
v_call: TRBV2
j_call: TRBJ1-5
d_call: TRBD1

cdr3_aa: CASSPLRDTNEKLFF
v_call: TRBV18
j_call: TRBJ1-4
d_call: .

cdr3_aa: CASSNRGRTDGYTF
v_call: TRBV7-8
j_call: TRBJ1-2
d_call: TRBD1

cdr3_aa: CASSPGLAVQETQYF
v_call: TRBV5-8
j_call: TRBJ2-5
d_call: TRBD2

cdr3_aa: CASSPRVGANTEAFF
v_call: TRBV18
j_call: TRBJ1-1
d_call: .

cdr3_aa: CASSTGNANTGELFF
v_call: TRBV6-1
j_call: TRBJ2-2
d_call: .

cdr3_aa: CASSESGGAAGYTF
v_call: TRBV25-1
j_call: TRBJ1-2
d_call: .

cdr3_aa: CASSETSGGLRADTQYF
v_call: TRBV6-1
j_call: TRBJ2-3
d_call: .

cdr3_aa: CASSDRRLGGELFF
v_call: TRBV6-1
j_call: TRBJ2-2
d_call: .

cdr3_aa: CASGQTGEEGETQYF
v_call: TRBV5-1
j_call: TRBJ2-5
d_call: TRBD1

cdr3_aa: CSVAVGQSSYNEQFF
v_call: TRBV29-1
j_call: TRBJ2-1
d_call: .

cdr3_aa: CASSSTGGADGGYTF
v_call: TRBV19
j_call: TRBJ1-2
d_call: TRBD1

cdr3_aa: CARSTPPGLAGESPYEQYF
v_call: TRBV5-3
j_call: TRBJ2-7
d_call: TRBD2

cdr3_aa: CASSLHQGNQETQYF
v_call: TRBV11-3
j_call: TRBJ2-5
d_call: .

cdr3_aa: CASSQYTSAGGREDTQYF
v_call: TRBV4-1
j_call: TRBJ2-3
d_call: TRBD2

cdr3_aa: CASSRTGGRLSGYTF
v_call: TRBV28
j_call: TRBJ1-2
d_call: TRBD1

cdr3_aa: CASSPWDRTDTQYF
v_call: TRBV5-1
j_call: TRBJ2-3
d_call: TRBD1

cdr3_aa: CASSRARLEGYTF
v_call: TRBV18
j_call: TRBJ1-2
d_call: .

cdr3_aa: CASSRDGYEQYF
v_call: TRBV6-4
j_call: TRBJ2-7
d_call: .

cdr3_aa: CASSSYRDTSSYTF
v_call: TRBV7-6
j_call: TRBJ1-2
d_call: .

cdr3_aa: CASSVQGASDYGYTF
v_call: TRBV2
j_call: TRBJ1-2
d_call: TRBD1

cdr3_aa: CAWRSSGSADTQYF
v_call: TRBV30
j_call: TRBJ2-3
d_call: TRBD2

cdr3_aa: CASSYSVLQGWNEQYF
v_call: TRBV6-5
j_call: TRBJ2-7
d_call: .

cdr3_aa: CASSARWNTGELFF
v_call: TRBV19
j_call: TRBJ2-2
d_call: .

cdr3_aa: CASSSELTRVAAYEQYF
v_call: TRBV5-6
j_call: TRBJ2-7
d_call: .

cdr3_aa: CASSTAGGGETQYF
v_call: TRBV5-1
j_call: TRBJ2-5
d_call: .

cdr3_aa: CASSTPGQAGIYEQFF
v_call: TRBV19
j_call: TRBJ2-1
d_call: .

cdr3_aa: CASSFTSSGRASYEQYF
v_call: TRBV11-2
j_call: TRBJ2-7
d_call: TRBD2

cdr3_aa: CASSGGGADTQYF
v_call: TRBV19
j_call: TRBJ2-3
d_call: TRBD2

cdr3_aa: CASSSLFETQYF
v_call: TRBV28
j_call: TRBJ2-5
d_call: .

cdr3_aa: CASSPRGGQGFYEQYF
v_call: TRBV18
j_call: TRBJ2-7
d_call: TRBD1

cdr3_aa: CASRGDRTNYGYTF
v_call: TRBV2
j_call: TRBJ1-2
d_call: TRBD1

cdr3_aa: CASSPGLAGLNTGELFF
v_call: TRBV18
j_call: TRBJ2-2
d_call: TRBD2

cdr3_aa: CASSKSPRDTIYF
v_call: TRBV21-1
j_call: TRBJ1-3
d_call: .

cdr3_aa: CASRLGLAGPYEQYF
v_call: TRBV2
j_call: TRBJ2-7
d_call: TRBD2

cdr3_aa: CASSPSGETQYF
v_call: TRBV27
j_call: TRBJ2-5
d_call: .

cdr3_aa: CASSERSGANQPQHF
v_call: TRBV6-1
j_call: TRBJ1-5
d_call: .

cdr3_aa: CASSTGGGGGANVLTF
v_call: TRBV19
j_call: TRBJ2-6
d_call: .

cdr3_aa: CASSATGQSKNQYF
v_call: TRBV6-1
j_call: TRBJ2-5
d_call: TRBD1

cdr3_aa: CASSLTSGSIPETQYF
v_call: TRBV19
j_call: TRBJ2-5
d_call: TRBD2

cdr3_aa: CASSPPNSYEQYF
v_call: TRBV18
j_call: TRBJ2-7
d_call: .

cdr3_aa: CASSLTGTGNSPLHF
v_call: TRBV7-3
j_call: TRBJ1-6
d_call: TRBD1

cdr3_aa: CASSEALGGYSGNTIYF
v_call: TRBV6-1
j_call: TRBJ1-3
d_call: .

cdr3_aa: CAARAPSYEQYF
v_call: TRBV10-3
j_call: TRBJ2-7
d_call: .

cdr3_aa: CASRMGEAGEKLFF
v_call: TRBV19
j_call: TRBJ1-4
d_call: .

cdr3_aa: CASTGQGLTEAFF
v_call: TRBV6-6
j_call: TRBJ1-1
d_call: .